Sequencing of this T cell receptor (beta chain) was carried out in a study of blood T cell repertoires in COVID-19. Study-wide background: T cells, B-cell-depleted T cells, or PBMCs supplied cDNA or gDNA.

As handled by the study authors: Amplification of reference gene primers was used by the study to estimate nucleated cell counts. The repertoire was sequenced with immunoSEQ multiplex PCR; TCRdb's copy has only in-frame clones and lacks some. For V, J and clone size, that table is used; D and trimming come from the DNA. The profile shows roughly 200,000 clones, 85% of them singletons. Germline V lookup: CDR1 LNHNV, CDR2 YYDKDF (reference sequence). With 5 bases removed from V and 1 base from J, the gap between germline ends came to 12 bases. The CDR3 is made up of 15 amino acids. This clonotype was obtained from an older person with COVID-19, enrolled during active disease. The V gene is TRBV15, the J gene TRBJ1-5; D is perhaps TRBD1 (6 bases). Input material: peripheral blood. CDR3: CATSPERGSNQPQHF. The CDR3 DNA reads as TGTGCCACCAGCCCCGAGAGGGGGAGCAATCAGCCCCAGCATTTT.